What follows are 12 T cell receptor beta chains derived from one specimen sequenced in a study of shared clonotypes between healthy human individuals. Terminally differentiated effector memory CD45RA+ cells were excluded from the naive CD8 cells, which were CD45RO-negative and positively selected for CCR7. TCRdb's copy holds only in-frame clones and misses some; the assay was immunoSEQ multiplex PCR. This table has just over 2,000,000 clones, approximately 95% appearing once. Source material: naive CD8+ T cells sorted from blood. These TCRs come from a man between 18 and 29 years old in good health.

This clone was counted a single time. The chain couples TRBV6-5 to TRBJ1-1, with TRBD1 as a possible D gene (5 bases). Germline CDR1 and CDR2: MNHEY and SVGAGI. The CDR3 covers 14 residues. V was trimmed by 3 bases and J by 0 bases, leaving 8 bases between them. The CDR3 DNA sequence: TGTGCCAGCAGTTATGGGGCGCTGAACACTGAAGCTTTCTTT. Residues: CASSYGALNTEAFF.

The chain couples TRBV13 to TRBJ1-2, with 12 bases aligning to TRBD1. After removal of 6 bases from V and 8 bases from J, the junction contained 7 bases not matched to a gene. The CDR3 is made up of 14 amino acids. CDR1 and CDR2 from the germline V gene are PRHDT and FYEKMQ (reference sequence). CDR3 residues: CASRLGQGAFGYTF. DNA for the CDR3: TGTGCCAGCAGGCTGGGACAGGGGGCGTTCGGCTACACCTTC.

This clone was seen just once. The rearrangement uses TRBV5-1 and TRBJ2-1, with D perhaps matching TRBD1 (5 bases). This CDR3 has 13 amino acids. Germline CDR1 SGHRS, CDR2 YFSETQ. The germline V and J ends were trimmed by 5 bases and 5 bases, with 11 bases remaining between them. CDR3 loop: CASSIGANNEQFF. The CDR3 coding sequence is TGCGCCAGCAGTATAGGGGCGAACAATGAGCAGTTCTTC.

This chain uses TRBV10-3 with TRBJ2-7; D not resolved. CDR1 and CDR2 (germline): ENHRY, SYGVKD. The CDR3 is made up of 13 amino acids. Trimming removed 7 bases from V and 4 bases from J, with 14 bases in between. CDR3: CAITPKAEYEQYF. CDR3 nucleotides: TGTGCCATCACCCCCAAGGCAGAGTACGAGCAGTACTTC.

The V and J genes are TRBV4-1 and TRBJ1-5; D is ambiguous. V was clipped by 0 bases and J by 4 bases, with 16 bases between them. Germline CDR1 reads MGHRA; CDR2 reads YSYEKL. There are 17 residues in the CDR3. The CDR3 reads CASSQDSITKVNQPQHF. The CDR3 coding sequence is TGCGCCAGCAGCCAAGATTCCATAACCAAAGTAAATCAGCCCCAGCATTTT.

The rearrangement joins TRBV7-6 to TRBJ2-1, with 10 bases that match TRBD1. Trimming cost V 4 bases and J 0 bases; bases outside gene matches: 3. The germline V gene has CDR1 SGHVS and CDR2 FNYEAQ. The CDR3 sequence is 16 residues long. The CDR3 reads CASSWRQGASYNEQFF. The CDR3 bases are TGTGCCAGCAGCTGGAGACAGGGGGCCTCCTACAATGAGCAGTTCTTC.

V gene TRBV27 combines with J gene TRBJ2-7; 13 bases are a match to TRBD2. CDR3 length equals 14 residues. CDR1 MNHEY and CDR2 SMNVEV come from the germline V gene (reference sequence). Germline trimming cut 5 bases from V and 9 bases from J; bases unmatched to any gene: 7. In DNA, the CDR3 is TGTGCCAGCAGTCCCGGGACTAGCGGGATCGTGCAGTACTTC. Protein: CASSPGTSGIVQYF.

V usage is TRBV30 and J usage is TRBJ2-2, with D perhaps matching TRBD1 (8 bases). V was trimmed by 4 bases and J by 4 bases, leaving 19 bases between them. The CDR3 is made up of 16 amino acids. CDR1 and CDR2 from the germline V gene are GTSNPN and SVGIG (reference sequence). The CDR3 reads CAWISKNRGGTGELFF. DNA of the CDR3: TGTGCCTGGATTTCAAAAAACAGGGGGGGCACCGGGGAGCTGTTTTTT. The full variable domain, in which reference TRBV30 and TRBJ2-2 provide the parts outside the CDR3, is SQTIHQWPATLVQPVGSPLSLECTVEGTSNPNLYWYRQAAGRGLQLLFYSVGIGQISSEVPQNLSASRPQDRQFILSSKKLLLSDSGFYLCAWISKNRGGTGELFFGEGSRLTVL.

The J gene is TRBJ2-7, the V gene TRBV7-9; 8 nucleotides agree with TRBD2. V trimming: 3 bases; J trimming: 7 bases; junction bases outside the gene matches: 14. This CDR3 region has 16 residues. Germline CDR1 and CDR2: SEHNR and FQNEAQ (reference sequence). CDR3 loop: CASSLSAGLDVGEQYF. As DNA, the CDR3 is TGTGCCAGCAGCTTGTCGGCGGGACTAGACGTGGGGGAGCAGTACTTC. Looking up the rest from reference TRBV7-9 and TRBJ2-7 gives the full variable domain: DTGVSQNPRHKITKRGQNVTFRCDPISEHNRLYWYRQTLGQGPEFLTYFQNEAQLEKSRLLSDRFSAERPKGSFSTLEIQRTEQGDSAMYLCASSLSAGLDVGEQYFGPGTRLTVT.

The chain uses TRBV30 and TRBJ1-5; 8 bases are a match to TRBD1. Germline trimming cut 3 bases from V and 7 bases from J; bases unmatched to any gene: 11. Germline lookup yields CDR1 GTSNPN and CDR2 SVGIG (reference sequence). CDR3 length equals 15 residues. The CDR3 coding sequence is TGTGCCTGGAGCGCGACAGGGGACAACCTCCAGCCCCAGCATTTT. Its protein product is CAWSATGDNLQPQHF.

V gene TRBV27 combines with J gene TRBJ2-1, with TRBD1 as a possible D gene (7 bases). The germline V gene has CDR1 MNHEY and CDR2 SMNVEV (reference sequence). CDR3 length: 12 residues. Trimming pared 4 bases from V and 9 bases from J, leaving 10 bases between. This CDR3 reads CASSYRGGEQFF. As DNA, the CDR3 is TGTGCCAGCAGTTACAGGGGAGGTGAGCAGTTCTTC.

In its sample, this clone was seen once. The chain uses TRBV4-1 and TRBJ2-1, with D hard to call. The V gene lost 4 bases and the J gene lost 7 bases, with 11 bases spanning the gap. The CDR3 extends over 13 amino acids. Germline CDR1 MGHRA, CDR2 YSYEKL. DNA of the CDR3: TGCGCCAGCAGCCGGCATCTGAGGAATGAGCAGTTCTTC. Protein sequence: CASSRHLRNEQFF.